The 19 T cell receptor beta chains listed next were all sequenced from one sample in a study of T cells in Graves' hyperthyroidism and ophthalmopathy. What was amplified from RNA transcripts were TCR beta CDR3 regions. HTBI primers were employed in a first-round RT-PCR of the TCR CDR3. TCRdb re-called the multiplex PCR reads through MiXCR, storing one row per CDR3 protein. The table lists 470,000 or so distinct CDR3 sequences, about 20% of them singletons. Sequencing used blood. These receptors originate from a man aged 18 to 30 with Graves' hyperthyroidism.

This clonotype occurred many times. The chain couples TRBV28 to TRBJ1-2; unclear D gene. The CDR3 is 12 amino acids. V lost 0 bases and J lost 4, with 3 bases in between. Germline lookup yields CDR1 MDHEN and CDR2 SYDVKM. In nucleotides, the CDR3 is TGTGCCAGCAGTTTATGGAGCTATGGCTACACCTTC. Its protein product is CASSLWSYGYTF.

This clonotype was seen more than once but under ten times. The chain couples TRBV12-3 or TRBV12-4 to TRBJ1-6; D may be TRBD1 (5 bases). The V gene lost 4 bases and the J gene lost 6 bases, with 19 bases spanning the gap. This CDR3 is 17 amino acids long. In DNA, the CDR3 is TGTGCCAGCAGTTCCCGGGGGAACCGGCAGAGTAATTCACCCCTCCACTTT. Translating gives CASSSRGNRQSNSPLHF.

This clonotype was observed at least ten times. The chain employs TRBV7-2 and TRBJ2-7; D is undetermined. This CDR3 spans 15 amino acids. The V and J ends lost 3 bases and 2 bases respectively, with 14 bases between them. The germline V gene has CDR1 SGHTA and CDR2 FQGNSA. CDR3 protein: CASSFERATTYEQYF. CDR3 sequence (DNA): TGTGCCAGCAGCTTTGAAAGGGCCACGACCTACGAGCAGTACTTC.

This chain uses TRBV4-1 with TRBJ2-5; unclear D gene. V lost 0 bases and J 12 bases, leaving 17 bases between the germline ends. Looked up from germline, CDR1 is MGHRA and CDR2 is YSYEKL. CDR3 length equals 14 residues. CDR3 sequence: CASSQDEVPGSKYF. The CDR3 DNA is TGCGCCAGCAGCCAAGATGAAGTCCCGGGCTCCAAGTACTTC.

At least ten counts were recorded for this clonotype. The DNA for the CDR3 is TGTGCCAGCAGCTGGGGACTAGCGGCAAAAGAGACCCAGTACTTC. Residues: CASSWGLAAKETQYF. This chain uses TRBV7-6 with TRBJ2-5; TRBD2 agrees at 11 bases. Per germline, CDR1 SGHVS and CDR2 FNYEAQ. The CDR3 is 15 amino acids. V lost 4 bases, J lost 3 bases, and 4 bases stayed unmatched.

This clonotype was recorded many times. The chain carries TRBV11-2 and TRBJ1-2, with 11 bases aligning to TRBD1. Germline assignment: CDR1 SGHAT and CDR2 FQNNGV. The CDR3 runs to 13 residues. The ends lost 6 bases at V and 7 bases at J; junction bases unmatched: 4. The chain's CDR3 is CASRPDRGLGYTF. DNA of the CDR3: TGTGCCAGCAGACCGGACAGGGGGCTTGGCTACACCTTC. The full variable domain, completed using reference TRBV11-2 and TRBJ1-2, is EAGVAQSPRYKIIEKRQSVAFWCNPISGHATLYWYQQILGQGPKLLIQFQNNGVVDDSQLPKDRFSAERLKGVDSTLKIQPAKLEDSAVYLCASRPDRGLGYTFGSGTRLTVV.

This clonotype was picked up many times. V usage is TRBV12-3 or TRBV12-4 and J usage is TRBJ1-2; tentative D call: TRBD1 (5 bases). CDR3 length equals 13 residues. Trimming removed 6 bases at V and 7 bases at J, with 15 bases between. CDR3: CASSRMGRLGYTF. CDR3 in DNA: TGTGCCAGCAGCCGGATGGGACGGCTTGGCTACACCTTC.

This clonotype occurred many times. The chain uses TRBV19 and TRBJ1-5; D perhaps matches TRBD1 (6 bases). V gave up 5 bases and J gave up 15 bases, with 23 bases separating them. Looked up from germline, CDR1 is LNHDA and CDR2 is SQIVND (reference sequence). This CDR3 has 14 amino acids. CDR3 residues: CASSEWTAMTIWHF. The CDR3 region has the DNA TGTGCCAGTAGTGAGTGGACAGCTATGACCATTTGGCATTTT.

This clonotype was seen many times. The chain uses TRBV30 and TRBJ2-5, with D possibly matching TRBD2 (6 bases). Trimming removed 3 bases from V and 4 bases from J, with 12 bases in between. The CDR3 consists of 13 residues. Germline loops: CDR1 GTSNPN, CDR2 SVGIG (reference sequence). The CDR3: CAWRLVGGETQYF. Here the CDR3 DNA reads TGTGCCTGGAGATTAGTGGGGGGAGAGACCCAGTACTTC. Drawing the rest from reference TRBV30 and TRBJ2-5, the complete variable domain is SQTIHQWPATLVQPVGSPLSLECTVEGTSNPNLYWYRQAAGRGLQLLFYSVGIGQISSEVPQNLSASRPQDRQFILSSKKLLLSDSGFYLCAWRLVGGETQYFGPGTRLLVL.

In this sample, this clonotype turned up a few times. This sequence joins TRBV19 and TRBJ2-5; 7 bases align to TRBD1. Losses at the gene ends were 1 base for V and 1 base for J; bases not matched to a gene: 3. Germline CDR1 LNHDA, CDR2 SQIVND (reference sequence). This CDR3 contains 15 residues. The CDR3 DNA is TGTGCCAGTAGTATAGCCAGGGGGACCCAAGAGACCCAGTACTTC. Its protein product is CASSIARGTQETQYF. Full variable domain (missing parts from reference TRBV19 and TRBJ2-5): DGGITQSPKYLFRKEGQNVTLSCEQNLNHDAMYWYRQDPGQGLRLIYYSQIVNDFQKGDIAEGYSVSREKKESFPLTVTSAQKNPTAFYLCASSIARGTQETQYFGPGTRLLVL.

The table lists this clonotype with a count of one. This sequence joins TRBV7-2 and TRBJ2-7; tentatively, D is TRBD1 or TRBD2 (5 bases each). V lost 6 bases, J lost 0 bases, and 15 bases lay in between. Germline CDR1 reads SGHTA; CDR2 reads FQGNSA. The CDR3 length is 15 residues. The CDR3 DNA reads as TGTGCCAGCAGTACATGGGACCGACTCTCCTACGAGCAGTACTTC. It specifies CASSTWDRLSYEQYF.

This clonotype was observed many times. V is TRBV5-1 and J is TRBJ1-1, with D maybe TRBD1 (5 bases). The CDR3 is 14 residues long. Per germline, CDR1 SGHRS and CDR2 YFSETQ. The V and J ends lost 0 bases and 4 bases respectively, with 10 bases between them. This CDR3 reads CASSLDGDVTEAFF. For the CDR3, the DNA is TGCGCCAGCAGCTTGGATGGGGACGTCACTGAAGCTTTCTTT.

V and J are TRBV6-2 or TRBV6-3 and TRBJ2-7; tentatively, D is TRBD1 (5 bases). Germline V gene lookup returns CDR1 MNHEY and CDR2 SVGEGT. The V end lost 8 bases, the J end lost 2 bases, and 19 bases lay between the germline ends. CDR3 length: 15 residues. CDR3 loop: CASSPSGSSPYEQYF. The CDR3 DNA reads TGTGCCAGCTCACCATCAGGGTCAAGCCCCTACGAGCAGTACTTC.

This clonotype was counted ten times or more. The V and J genes are TRBV12-3 or TRBV12-4 and TRBJ1-2, with D unresolved. V gave up 7 bases and J gave up 4 bases, with 16 bases separating them. The length of the CDR3 is 14 residues. The CDR3 DNA sequence: TGTGCCAGCACCGACGGACGGCTTATCTATGGCTACACCTTC. This gives the protein CASTDGRLIYGYTF.

This clonotype was seen only a few times. A read error is possible here, since a much larger clone lies one base away. The chain links TRBV11-2 to TRBJ1-1, with D unclear. Looked up from germline, CDR1 is SGHAT and CDR2 is FQNNGV. The CDR3 covers 14 residues. The CDR3 nucleotides are TGTGCCAGCAGCCGCCGCGGGTCGACCACTGAAGCTTGCTTT. Translated, it gives CASSRRGSTTEACF.

V is TRBV30 and J is TRBJ2-5, with 7 nucleotides matching TRBD1. CDR3 length: 14 amino acids. V shed 3 bases, J shed 7 bases, and the junction held 11 bases outside the gene matches. Germline assignment: CDR1 GTSNPN and CDR2 SVGIG (reference sequence). The CDR3 DNA is TGTGCCTGGAGCCGGGGACAGACCCCCGGGACCCAGTACTTC. Protein sequence: CAWSRGQTPGTQYF.

This clonotype came up many times. V is TRBV6-1 and J is TRBJ2-7; D tentatively fits TRBD1 or TRBD2 (5 bases each). Germline V gene lookup returns CDR1 MNHNS and CDR2 SASEGT. The CDR3 has 16 residues. Trimming removed 6 bases from V and 2 bases from J, with 20 bases in between. The CDR3 DNA reads TGTGCCAGCAGAGAAACCGGGGCAGCCTCCACCTACGAGCAGTACTTC. Protein sequence: CASRETGAASTYEQYF.

V gene TRBV4-1 combines with J gene TRBJ2-4, with unresolved D. The V gene lost 1 base and the J gene lost 0 bases, with 7 bases spanning the gap. This CDR3 spans 15 amino acids. Germline V gives CDR1 MGHRA, CDR2 YSYEKL. The CDR3 region is CASSQVILAKNIQYF. CDR3 in DNA: TGCGCCAGCAGCCAAGTGATCTTAGCCAAAAACATTCAGTACTTC.

This clonotype has at least ten counts. The chain recombines TRBV2 with TRBJ2-2; D gene ambiguous. The CDR3 is 14 residues long. V lost 7 bases and J 3 bases, leaving 12 bases between the germline ends. In germline, CDR1 is SNHLY, CDR2 FYNNEI. The CDR3 spells CASKPRGDTGELFF. The CDR3 DNA is TGTGCCAGCAAACCCCGCGGCGACACCGGGGAGCTGTTTTTT.